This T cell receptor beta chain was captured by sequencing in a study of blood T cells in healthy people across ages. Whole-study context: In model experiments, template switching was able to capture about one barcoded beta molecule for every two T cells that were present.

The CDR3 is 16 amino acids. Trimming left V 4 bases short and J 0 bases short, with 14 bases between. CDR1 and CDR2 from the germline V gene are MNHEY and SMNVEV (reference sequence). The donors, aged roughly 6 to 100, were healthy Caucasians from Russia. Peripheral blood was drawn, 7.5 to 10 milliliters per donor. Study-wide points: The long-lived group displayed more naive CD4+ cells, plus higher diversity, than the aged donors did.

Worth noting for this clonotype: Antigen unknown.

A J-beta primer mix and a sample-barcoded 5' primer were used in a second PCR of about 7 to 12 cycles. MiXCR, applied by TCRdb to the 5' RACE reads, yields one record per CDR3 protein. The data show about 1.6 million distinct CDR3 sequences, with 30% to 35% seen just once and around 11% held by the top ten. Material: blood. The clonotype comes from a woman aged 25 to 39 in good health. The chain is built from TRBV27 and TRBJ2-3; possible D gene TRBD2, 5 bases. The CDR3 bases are TGTGCCAGCAGTTCCAGGACTCCAATTAGCACAGATACGCAGTATTTT. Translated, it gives CASSSRTPISTDTQYF.